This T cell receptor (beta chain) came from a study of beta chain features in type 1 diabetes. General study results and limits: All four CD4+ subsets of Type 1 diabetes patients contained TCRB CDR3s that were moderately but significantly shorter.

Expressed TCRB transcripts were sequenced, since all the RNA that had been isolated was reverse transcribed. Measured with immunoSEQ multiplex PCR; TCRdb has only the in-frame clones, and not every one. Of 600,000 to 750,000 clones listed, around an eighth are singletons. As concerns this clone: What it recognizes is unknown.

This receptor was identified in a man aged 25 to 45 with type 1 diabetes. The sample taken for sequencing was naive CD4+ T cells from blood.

In DNA, the CDR3 is TGTGCCAGCAGCCAAGCCCAGACAGGGGGCGATTTGCGACTGCTCTATGGCTACACCTTC. The encoded protein is CASSQAQTGGDLRLLYGYTF. This chain connects TRBV4-2 to TRBJ1-2, with 10 nucleotides matching TRBD1. With V trimmed by 1 base and J by 4 bases, 18 bases remained unmatched. Germline V CDR1 and CDR2: LGHNA, YNFKEQ. CDR3 length: 20 amino acids.